These 2 T cell receptor beta chains came from one sample sequenced in a study of response to subunit inactivated influenza vaccine. TCRdb recomputed calls from the RT-PCR reads with MiXCR, one row per CDR3 protein. The sample lists 450,000 to 600,000 distinct CDR3 sequences, 7.6% occurring once. The sequencing used PBMCs from blood, collected roughly 24 months after vaccination. The receptors derive from a man aged 45 to 70 who received an inactivated influenza vaccine.

The chain joins TRBV5-6 to TRBJ2-1, with TRBD2 identical over 9 bases. J gave up 14 bases and V 3 bases, and 15 bases lay outside the gene matches. Germline V gene data show CDR1 as SGHDT and CDR2 as YYEEEE. The CDR3 has 15 amino acids. The CDR3 here is CASSSSEVAGVREFF. CDR3 in DNA: TGTGCCAGCAGCTCGTCTGAGGTAGCGGGAGTGCGGGAGTTCTTC.

This clonotype was observed many times. The V call is TRBV11-3, the J call TRBJ2-3; TRBD2 is a possible D gene (5 bases). The CDR3 runs to 13 residues. Trimming stripped 5 bases from V and 6 bases from J, with 12 bases between. Germline loops: CDR1 SGHNT, CDR2 YENEEA. CDR3 DNA: TGTGCCAGCAGCACTTTCGCGGGTGATACGCAGTATTTT. It encodes CASSTFAGDTQYF. The full variable domain, its missing parts supplied by reference TRBV11-3 and TRBJ2-3, is EAGVVQSPRYKIIEKKQPVAFWCNPISGHNTLYWYLQNLGQGPELLIRYENEEAVDDSQLPKDRFSAERLKGVDSTLKIQPAELGDSAVYLCASSTFAGDTQYFGPGTRLTVL.